The 13 T cell receptor beta chains in this list originate from one sample, sequenced in a study of blood T cells in healthy people across ages. Alongside a J-beta primer mix, a sample-barcoded 5' primer served in a second PCR lasting about 7 to 12 cycles. TCRdb reanalysed the 5' RACE reads using MiXCR and keeps one entry per CDR3 protein. The table has approximately 1,100,000 distinct CDR3 sequences, under 45% seen once; the top ten hold over 15%. Input material: blood. These receptor sequences come from a woman aged 55-69 years in good health.

The V and J genes are TRBV11-2 and TRBJ2-3, with TRBD2 matching 7 bases. V trimming: 1 base; J trimming: 6 bases; junction bases outside the gene matches: 7. Per germline, CDR1 SGHAT and CDR2 FQNNGV. The CDR3 is made up of 15 amino acids. In DNA, the CDR3 is TGTGCCAGCAGCTTAGGAGCCGGCGGGAGCGATACGCAGTATTTT. Protein: CASSLGAGGSDTQYF.

The chain carries TRBV7-8 and TRBJ1-4; possible D gene TRBD1, 6 bases. V was pared by 2 bases and J by 10 bases, with 14 bases between. Per the germline V gene, CDR1 is SGHVS and CDR2 is FQNEAQ. The CDR3 is 14 residues long. CDR3 loop: CASSLWGREGKLFF. For the CDR3, the DNA is TGTGCCAGCAGCTTATGGGGGCGCGAGGGAAAACTGTTTTTT.

The chain employs TRBV9 and TRBJ1-5, with 10 bases matching TRBD1. The CDR3 runs 14 residues. Trimming took 2 bases from V and 5 from J; bases not matched to a gene: 1. CDR1 and CDR2 from the germline V gene are SGDLS and YYNGEE. CDR3 protein: CASSVGTGDQPQHF. CDR3 coding DNA: TGTGCCAGCAGCGTCGGGACAGGGGATCAGCCCCAGCATTTT.

This clonotype occurred a few times. The chain joins TRBV4-2 to TRBJ2-3; TRBD2 matches at 13 bases. V gave up 0 bases and J gave up 3 bases; unmatched junction bases: 12. The CDR3 loop spans 20 amino acids. Germline V gene sequence: CDR1 LGHNA, CDR2 YNFKEQ. CDR3 in amino acids: CASSQELAGGSPIRTDTQYF. CDR3 nucleotides: TGTGCCAGCAGCCAAGAACTAGCGGGAGGGTCACCTATTAGGACAGATACGCAGTATTTT.

The J gene is TRBJ2-5, the V gene TRBV12-5; TRBD1 matches 8 bases. V was pared by 1 base and J by 7 bases, with 8 bases of the junction left unmatched. Germline CDR1 reads LGHNT; CDR2 reads FRNRAP. The CDR3 is 15 residues long. The CDR3 loop is CASGLDPGQGGTQYF. CDR3 coding DNA: TGTGCTAGTGGTTTGGACCCAGGACAGGGAGGGACCCAGTACTTC. Combining the CDR3 with reference TRBV12-5 and TRBJ2-5 gives the whole variable domain DARVTQTPRHKVTEMGQEVTMRCQPILGHNTVFWYRQTMMQGLELLAYFRNRAPLDDSGMPKDRFSAEMPDATLATLKIQPSEPRDSAVYFCASGLDPGQGGTQYFGPGTRLLVL.

This chain links TRBV27 with TRBJ1-5; D remains ambiguous. This CDR3 contains 14 residues. Germline V gene sequence: CDR1 MNHEY, CDR2 SMNVEV (reference sequence). V lost 7 bases and J lost 0, with 10 bases in between. CDR3 loop: CASKKRNSNQPQHF. The CDR3, as DNA: TGTGCCAGCAAGAAGAGGAATAGCAATCAGCCCCAGCATTTT.

This clonotype was seen a handful of times. V and J are TRBV6-2 or TRBV6-3 and TRBJ2-7; TRBD1 is a possible D gene (5 bases). Germline loops: CDR1 MNHEY, CDR2 SVGEGT. V lost 2 bases and J 4 bases, leaving 18 bases between the germline ends. The CDR3 spans 16 residues. CDR3 protein: CASSYGDPGAGYEQYF. The CDR3 coding sequence is TGTGCCAGCAGTTACGGTGATCCTGGGGCTGGGTACGAGCAGTACTTC.

The rearrangement uses TRBV10-2 and TRBJ2-7, with TRBD1 identical over 7 bases. The CDR3 extends over 15 amino acids. After removal of 4 bases from V and 5 bases from J, the junction contained 11 bases not matched to a gene. Germline loops: CDR1 WSHSY, CDR2 SAAADI. The CDR3 spells CASSGSRTGTDEQYF. For the CDR3, the DNA is TGCGCCAGCAGTGGGTCCAGGACAGGCACAGACGAGCAGTACTTC.

This chain links TRBV5-5 with TRBJ1-1; D possibly corresponds to TRBD1 (5 bases). Deletions cut 7 bases from V and 2 bases from J, with 21 bases between. CDR1 is SGHKS and CDR2 is YYEKEE in the germline V gene (reference sequence). The CDR3 length is 16 residues. The CDR3 nucleotides read TGTGCCAGCGGCTCAACCCCGGGACGGATCAACACTGAAGCTTTCTTT. Its protein is CASGSTPGRINTEAFF.

This sequence joins TRBV27 and TRBJ2-5; D perhaps matches TRBD1 (6 bases). With the DNA end fitting TRBJ2-7 better, the J assignment may be wrong. CDR1 is MNHEY, CDR2 SMNVEV, per germline (reference sequence). The CDR3 sequence is 13 residues long. The CDR3 DNA follows: TGTGCCACCTCGAGGGGGTCCCACTACGAGCAGTACTTC. Translated, it gives CATSRGSHYEQYF.

V gene TRBV5-1 combines with J gene TRBJ2-4, with D unresolved. Gene TRBJ2-7 matches the end of the DNA better, so the J call may be wrong. The germline V gene encodes CDR1 SGHRS and CDR2 YFSETQ. CDR3 size: 13 residues. The CDR3 bases are TGCGCCAGCAGCCCCGGGCTTCTGAACGAGCAGTACTTC. It yields the protein CASSPGLLNEQYF.

The chain recombines TRBV20-1 with TRBJ1-2; D is possibly TRBD1 (5 bases). Deletions cut 5 bases from V and 4 bases from J, with 14 bases between. The CDR3 contains 13 residues. Germline lookup yields CDR1 DFQATT and CDR2 SNEGSKA (reference sequence). The CDR3 here is CSAVPGYSYGYTF. In DNA form, the CDR3 reads TGCAGTGCTGTTCCAGGGTATTCCTATGGCTACACCTTC.

The chain joins TRBV4-1 to TRBJ2-1; 11 bases agree with TRBD2. This CDR3 region has 20 residues. Losses at the gene ends were 0 bases for V and 1 base for J; bases not matched to a gene: 11. Germline V gene sequence: CDR1 MGHRA, CDR2 YSYEKL. The CDR3 DNA sequence: TGCGCCAGCAGCCAAGATAGGACTAGCGGGTCTCCTGCATCCTACAATGAGCAGTTCTTC. This gives the protein CASSQDRTSGSPASYNEQFF.